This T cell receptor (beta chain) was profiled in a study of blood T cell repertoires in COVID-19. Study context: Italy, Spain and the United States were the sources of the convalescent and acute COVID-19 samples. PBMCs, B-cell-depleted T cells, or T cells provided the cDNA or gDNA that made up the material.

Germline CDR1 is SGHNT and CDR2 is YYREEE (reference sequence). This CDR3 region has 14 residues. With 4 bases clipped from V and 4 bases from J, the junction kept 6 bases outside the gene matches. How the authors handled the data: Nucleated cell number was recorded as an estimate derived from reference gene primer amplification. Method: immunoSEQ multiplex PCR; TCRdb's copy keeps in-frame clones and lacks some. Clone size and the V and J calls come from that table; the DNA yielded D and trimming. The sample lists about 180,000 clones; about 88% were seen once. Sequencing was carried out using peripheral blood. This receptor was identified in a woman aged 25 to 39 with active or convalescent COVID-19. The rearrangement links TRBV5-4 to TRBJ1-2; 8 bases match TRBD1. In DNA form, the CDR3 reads TGTGCCAGCAGCCCTAGGACAGGGCCCTATGGCTACACCTTC. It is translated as CASSPRTGPYGYTF.